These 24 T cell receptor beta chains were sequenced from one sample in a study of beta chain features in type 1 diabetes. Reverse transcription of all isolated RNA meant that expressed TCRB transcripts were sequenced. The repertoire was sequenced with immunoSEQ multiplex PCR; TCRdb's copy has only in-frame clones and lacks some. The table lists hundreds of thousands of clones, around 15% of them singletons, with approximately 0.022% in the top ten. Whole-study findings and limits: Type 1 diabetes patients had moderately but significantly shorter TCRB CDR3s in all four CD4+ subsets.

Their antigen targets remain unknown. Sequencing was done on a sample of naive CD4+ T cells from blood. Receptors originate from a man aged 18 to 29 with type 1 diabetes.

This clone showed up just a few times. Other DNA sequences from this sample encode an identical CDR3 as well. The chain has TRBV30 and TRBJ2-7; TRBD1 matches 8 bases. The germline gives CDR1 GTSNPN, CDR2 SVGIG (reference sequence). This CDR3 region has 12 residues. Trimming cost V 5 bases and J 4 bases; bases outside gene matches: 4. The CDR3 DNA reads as TGTGCCTGGGGAACAGGGGGGTACGAGCAGTACTTC. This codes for CAWGTGGYEQYF.

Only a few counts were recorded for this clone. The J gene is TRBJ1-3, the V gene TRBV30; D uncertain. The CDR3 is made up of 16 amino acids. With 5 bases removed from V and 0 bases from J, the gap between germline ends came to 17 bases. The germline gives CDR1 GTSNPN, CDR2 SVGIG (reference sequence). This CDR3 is CAWVRTAASSGNTIYF. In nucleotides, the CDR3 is TGTGCCTGGGTAAGAACAGCGGCGAGCTCTGGAAACACCATATATTTT.

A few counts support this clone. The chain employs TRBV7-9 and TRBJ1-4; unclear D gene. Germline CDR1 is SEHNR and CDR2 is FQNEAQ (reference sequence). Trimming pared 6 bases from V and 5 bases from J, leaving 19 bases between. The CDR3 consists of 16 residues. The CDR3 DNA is TGTGCCAGCAGGCTACCCCCCGGGGTGGCGAATGAAAAACTGTTTTTT. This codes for CASRLPPGVANEKLFF.

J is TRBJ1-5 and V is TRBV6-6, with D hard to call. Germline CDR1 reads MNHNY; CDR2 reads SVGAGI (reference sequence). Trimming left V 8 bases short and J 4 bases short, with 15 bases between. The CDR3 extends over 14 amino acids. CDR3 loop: CASVGGQINQPQHF. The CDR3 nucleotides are TGTGCCAGCGTTGGTGGGCAGATTAATCAGCCCCAGCATTTT.

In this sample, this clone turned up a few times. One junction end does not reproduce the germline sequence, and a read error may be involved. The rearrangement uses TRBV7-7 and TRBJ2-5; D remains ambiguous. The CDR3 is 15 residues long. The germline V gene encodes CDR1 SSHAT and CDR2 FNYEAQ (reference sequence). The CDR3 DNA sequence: TGTGCTAGCAGCTTAGGAGTCAGCTTGGAAGAGACCCAGTACTTC. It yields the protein CASSLGVSLEETQYF.

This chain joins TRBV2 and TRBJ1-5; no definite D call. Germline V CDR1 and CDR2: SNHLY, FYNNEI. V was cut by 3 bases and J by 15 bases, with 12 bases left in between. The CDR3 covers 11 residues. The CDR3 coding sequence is TGTGCCAGCAGTGATGCCTTCCTGGTGCATTTT. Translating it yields CASSDAFLVHF.

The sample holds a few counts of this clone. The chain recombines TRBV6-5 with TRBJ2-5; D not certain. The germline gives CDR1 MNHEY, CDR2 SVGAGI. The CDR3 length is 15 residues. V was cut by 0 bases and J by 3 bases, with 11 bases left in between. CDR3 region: CASSYSWGQKETQYF. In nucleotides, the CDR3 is TGTGCCAGCAGTTACTCCTGGGGTCAGAAAGAGACCCAGTACTTC.

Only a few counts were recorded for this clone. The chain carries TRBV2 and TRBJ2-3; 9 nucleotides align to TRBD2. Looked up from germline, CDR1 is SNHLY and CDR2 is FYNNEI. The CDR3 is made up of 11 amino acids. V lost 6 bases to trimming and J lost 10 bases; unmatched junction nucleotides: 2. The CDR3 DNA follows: TGTGCCAGCAGGTCTAGCGGGGCGCAGTATTTT. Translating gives CASRSSGAQYF.

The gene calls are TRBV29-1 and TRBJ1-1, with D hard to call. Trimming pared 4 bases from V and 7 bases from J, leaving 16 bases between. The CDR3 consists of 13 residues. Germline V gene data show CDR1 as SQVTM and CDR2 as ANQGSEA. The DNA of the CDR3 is TGCAGCGTTGCCCAACTCCTGGGCGGTGAAGCTTTCTTT. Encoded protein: CSVAQLLGGEAFF.

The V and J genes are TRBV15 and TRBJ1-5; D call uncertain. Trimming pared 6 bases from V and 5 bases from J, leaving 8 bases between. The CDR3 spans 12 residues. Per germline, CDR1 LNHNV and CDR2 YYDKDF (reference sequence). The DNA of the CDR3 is TGTGCCACCAGTGGCGGCTATCAGCCCCAGCATTTT. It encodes CATSGGYQPQHF.

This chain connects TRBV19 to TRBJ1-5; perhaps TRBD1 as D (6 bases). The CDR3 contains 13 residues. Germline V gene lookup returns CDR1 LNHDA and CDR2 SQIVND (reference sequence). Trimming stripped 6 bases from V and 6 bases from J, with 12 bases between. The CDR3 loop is CASRGWTVQPQHF. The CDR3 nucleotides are TGTGCCAGTAGAGGCTGGACAGTTCAGCCCCAGCATTTT. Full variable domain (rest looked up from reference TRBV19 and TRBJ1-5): DGGITQSPKYLFRKEGQNVTLSCEQNLNHDAMYWYRQDPGQGLRLIYYSQIVNDFQKGDIAEGYSVSREKKESFPLTVTSAQKNPTAFYLCASRGWTVQPQHFGDGTRLSIL.

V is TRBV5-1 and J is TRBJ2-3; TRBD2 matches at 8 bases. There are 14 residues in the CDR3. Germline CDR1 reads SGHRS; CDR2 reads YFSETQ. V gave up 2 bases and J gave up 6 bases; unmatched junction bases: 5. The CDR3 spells CASSFPASGDTQYF. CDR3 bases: TGCGCCAGCAGCTTCCCAGCTAGCGGGGATACGCAGTATTTT.

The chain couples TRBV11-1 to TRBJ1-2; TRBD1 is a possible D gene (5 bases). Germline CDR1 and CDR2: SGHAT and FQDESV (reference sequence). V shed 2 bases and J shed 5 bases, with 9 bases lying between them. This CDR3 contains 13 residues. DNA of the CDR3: TGTGCCAGCAGCTTAATACAGGAGTATGGCTACACCTTC. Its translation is CASSLIQEYGYTF.

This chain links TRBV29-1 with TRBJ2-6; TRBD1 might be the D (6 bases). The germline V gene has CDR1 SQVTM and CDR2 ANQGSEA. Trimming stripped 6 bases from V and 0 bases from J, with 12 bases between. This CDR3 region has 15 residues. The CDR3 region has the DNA TGCAGCGTGGGCGGACAGATCTCTGGGGCCAACGTCCTGACTTTC. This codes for CSVGGQISGANVLTF.

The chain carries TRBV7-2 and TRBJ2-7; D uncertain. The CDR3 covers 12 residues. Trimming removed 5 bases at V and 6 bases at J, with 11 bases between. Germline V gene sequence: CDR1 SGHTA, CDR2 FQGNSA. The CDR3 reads CASSLVSGEQYF. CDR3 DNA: TGTGCCAGCAGCCTAGTGAGTGGCGAGCAGTACTTC.

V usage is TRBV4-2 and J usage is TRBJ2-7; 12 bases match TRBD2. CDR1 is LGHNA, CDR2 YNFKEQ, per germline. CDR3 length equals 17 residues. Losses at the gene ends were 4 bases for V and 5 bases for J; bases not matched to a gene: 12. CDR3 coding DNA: TGTGCCAGCAGCCTGACTAGCGGGGGAGTTAAGTCGCACGAGCAGTACTTC. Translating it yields CASSLTSGGVKSHEQYF.

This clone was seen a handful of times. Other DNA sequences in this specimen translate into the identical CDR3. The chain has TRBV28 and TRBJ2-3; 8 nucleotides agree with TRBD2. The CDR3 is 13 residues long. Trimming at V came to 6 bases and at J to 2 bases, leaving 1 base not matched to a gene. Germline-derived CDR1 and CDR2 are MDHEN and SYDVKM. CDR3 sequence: CASSGGDTDTQYF. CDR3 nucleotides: TGTGCCAGCAGCGGGGGGGACACAGATACGCAGTATTTT.

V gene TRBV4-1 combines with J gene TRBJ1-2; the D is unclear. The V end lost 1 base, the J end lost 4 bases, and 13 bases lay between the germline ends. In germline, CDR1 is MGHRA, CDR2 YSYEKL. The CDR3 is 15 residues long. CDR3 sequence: CASSQAQPEGYGYTF. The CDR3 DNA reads TGCGCCAGCAGCCAAGCCCAGCCCGAGGGCTATGGCTACACCTTC.

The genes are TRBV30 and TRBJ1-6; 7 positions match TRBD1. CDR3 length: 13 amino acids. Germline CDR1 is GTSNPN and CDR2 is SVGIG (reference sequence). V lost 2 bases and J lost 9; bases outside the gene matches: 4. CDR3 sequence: CAWSPGGSSPLHF. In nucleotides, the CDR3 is TGTGCCTGGAGTCCAGGGGGATCTTCACCCCTCCACTTT.

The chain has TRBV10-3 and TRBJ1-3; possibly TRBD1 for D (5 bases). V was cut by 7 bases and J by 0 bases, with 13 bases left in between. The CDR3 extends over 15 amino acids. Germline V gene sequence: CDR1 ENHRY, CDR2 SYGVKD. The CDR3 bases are TGTGCCATCACGTCGGGGACCAACTCTGGAAACACCATATATTTT. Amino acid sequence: CAITSGTNSGNTIYF.

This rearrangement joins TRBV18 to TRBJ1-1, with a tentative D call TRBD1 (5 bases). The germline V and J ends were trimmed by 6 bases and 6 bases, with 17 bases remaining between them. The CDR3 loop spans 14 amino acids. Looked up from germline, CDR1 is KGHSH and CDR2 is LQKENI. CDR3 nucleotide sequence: TGTGCCAGCTCGCCCCCCGGACAAGTTGCTGAAGCTTTCTTT. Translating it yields CASSPPGQVAEAFF. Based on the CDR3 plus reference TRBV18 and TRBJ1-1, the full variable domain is NAGVMQNPRHLVRRRGQEARLRCSPMKGHSHVYWYRQLPEEGLKFMVYLQKENIIDESGMPKERFSAEFPKEGPSILRIQQVVRGDSAAYFCASSPPGQVAEAFFGQGTRLTVV.

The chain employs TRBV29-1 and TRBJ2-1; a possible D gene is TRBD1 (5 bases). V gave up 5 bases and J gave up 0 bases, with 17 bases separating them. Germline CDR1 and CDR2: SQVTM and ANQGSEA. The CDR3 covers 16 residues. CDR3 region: CSVQGGPNSSYNEQFF. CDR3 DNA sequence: TGCAGCGTTCAGGGTGGGCCTAATAGCTCCTACAATGAGCAGTTCTTC.

Here the CDR3 reads CASRAGSTEAFF. CDR3 sequence (DNA): TGTGCCAGCAGAGCGGGGAGCACTGAAGCTTTCTTT. J is TRBJ1-1 and V is TRBV6-6; unclear D gene. Germline V lookup: CDR1 MNHNY, CDR2 SVGAGI (reference sequence). V was trimmed by 6 bases and J by 4 bases, leaving 9 bases between them. This CDR3 comprises 12 residues.

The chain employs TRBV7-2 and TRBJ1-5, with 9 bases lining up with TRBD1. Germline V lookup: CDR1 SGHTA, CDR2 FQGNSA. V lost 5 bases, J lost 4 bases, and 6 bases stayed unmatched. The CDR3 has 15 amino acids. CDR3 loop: CASSQRGTGNQPQHF. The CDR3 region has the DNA TGTGCCAGCAGCCAGAGGGGGACAGGGAATCAGCCCCAGCATTTT.